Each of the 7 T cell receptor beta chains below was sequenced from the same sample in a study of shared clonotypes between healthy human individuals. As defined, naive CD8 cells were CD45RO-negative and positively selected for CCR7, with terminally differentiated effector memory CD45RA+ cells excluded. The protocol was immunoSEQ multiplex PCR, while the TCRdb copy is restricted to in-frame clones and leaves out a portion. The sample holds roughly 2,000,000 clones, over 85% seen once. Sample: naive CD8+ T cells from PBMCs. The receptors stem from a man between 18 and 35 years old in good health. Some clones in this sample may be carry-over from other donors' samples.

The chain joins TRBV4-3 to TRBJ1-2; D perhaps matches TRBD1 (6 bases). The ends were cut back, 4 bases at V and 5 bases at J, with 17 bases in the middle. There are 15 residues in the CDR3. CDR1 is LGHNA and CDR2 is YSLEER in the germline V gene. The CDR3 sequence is CASSPGHSVGYGYTF. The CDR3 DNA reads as TGCGCCAGCAGCCCGGGACACTCGGTGGGATATGGCTACACCTTC.

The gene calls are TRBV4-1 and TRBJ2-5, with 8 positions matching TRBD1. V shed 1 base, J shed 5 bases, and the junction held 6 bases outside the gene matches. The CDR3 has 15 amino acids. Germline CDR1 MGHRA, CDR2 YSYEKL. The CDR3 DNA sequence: TGCGCCAGCAGCCAAGTTGTCAGGGGGCAGGAGACCCAGTACTTC. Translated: CASSQVVRGQETQYF.

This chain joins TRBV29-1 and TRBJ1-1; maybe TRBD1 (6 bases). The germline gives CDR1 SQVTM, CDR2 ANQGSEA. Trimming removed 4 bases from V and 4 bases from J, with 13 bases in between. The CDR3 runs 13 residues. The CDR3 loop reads CSVARGLGTEAFF. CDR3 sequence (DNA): TGCAGCGTTGCGAGGGGGTTGGGCACTGAAGCTTTCTTT.

CDR3 DNA: TGTGCCAGCATCTCAAGTGGGAGGGCAGATACGCAGTATTTT. This translates into CASISSGRADTQYF. This chain joins TRBV28 and TRBJ2-3; 7 nucleotides line up with TRBD2. The germline V gene encodes CDR1 MDHEN and CDR2 SYDVKM. This CDR3 is 14 amino acids long. The trim removed 7 bases at V and 4 bases at J, leaving 8 bases unmatched.

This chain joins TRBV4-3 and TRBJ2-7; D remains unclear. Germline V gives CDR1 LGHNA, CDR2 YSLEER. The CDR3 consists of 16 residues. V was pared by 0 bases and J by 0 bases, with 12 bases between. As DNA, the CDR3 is TGCGCCAGCAGCCAAGAGACGAACGGGCGCTCCTACGAGCAGTACTTC. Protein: CASSQETNGRSYEQYF.

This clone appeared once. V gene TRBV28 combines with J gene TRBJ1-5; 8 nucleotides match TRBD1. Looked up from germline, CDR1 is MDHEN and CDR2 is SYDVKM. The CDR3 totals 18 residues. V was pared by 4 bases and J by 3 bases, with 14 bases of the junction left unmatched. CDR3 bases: TGTGCCAGCAGTTCCGGACAGGGATTCCGTCAAATCAATCAGCCCCAGCATTTT. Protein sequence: CASSSGQGFRQINQPQHF.

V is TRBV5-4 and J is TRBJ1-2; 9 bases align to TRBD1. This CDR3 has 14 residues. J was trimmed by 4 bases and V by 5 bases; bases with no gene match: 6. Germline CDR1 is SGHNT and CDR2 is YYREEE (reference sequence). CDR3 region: CASRPGQGSYGYTF. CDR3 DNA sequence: TGTGCCAGCAGACCCGGACAGGGGTCCTATGGCTACACCTTC.